This TCR beta chain was documented in a study of cytomegalovirus exposure and HLA in healthy donors. Study-wide results and limits: In a later analysis, HLA-associated TCR beta chains were more clonally expanded than equally common others. An observed cluster of highly shared sequence variants was recorded as a likely sequencing artifact. Rarity characterized most TCR sequences, yet some public TCRs appeared in many donors.

There are 12 residues in the CDR3. Per the germline V gene, CDR1 is SGHDT and CDR2 is YYEEEE. Deletions cut 5 bases from V and 5 bases from J, with 9 bases between. With regard to this clone: Its antigen is still unknown.

Primers included in the PCR were 60 Vbeta and 13 Jbeta primers. The table came from immunoSEQ multiplex PCR; TCRdb's copy has only in-frame clones and leaves some out. Of a few hundred thousand clones listed, 84% were seen once; the top ten hold 1.5% to 2.5%. Sequenced: PBMCs. This chain links TRBV5-6 with TRBJ2-3; D is perhaps TRBD2 (5 bases). The clonotype was recovered from a woman in her thirties or forties in good health and CMV-seropositive. CDR3 region: CASRFRGDTQYF. The DNA of the CDR3 is TGTGCCAGCAGATTCCGGGGAGATACGCAGTATTTT.